This T cell receptor (beta chain) was obtained from a study of blood T cell repertoires in COVID-19. Overall study context: The samples span acute and convalescent COVID-19 from the United States, Italy and Spain. T cells, B-cell-depleted T cells, or PBMCs provided the cDNA or gDNA that served as material.

Authors' data handling: Quantification of nucleated cells was approximated via reference gene primer amplification. Produced via immunoSEQ multiplex PCR; TCRdb's table is partial and in-frame only. For V, J and clone size, that table is used; D and trimming come from the DNA. This sample yields some 200,000 clones, of which around nine tenths are seen a single time; 7% to 7.5% belongs to the top ten. CDR3 length equals 15 residues. Germline V CDR1 and CDR2: KGHSH, LQKENI. Trimming at V came to 6 bases and at J to 2 bases, leaving 5 bases not matched to a gene. The TCR was taken from a man aged 25 to 40 in a cohort exposed to, infected with or recovered from COVID-19 (not recorded which). V and J are TRBV18 and TRBJ2-1; 9 nucleotides align to TRBD1. Sequenced: PBMCs or T cells enriched from blood (not recorded which). CDR3 coding DNA: TGTGCCAGCTCCGTAACAGGGGGCCCCTACAATGAGCAGTTCTTC. Protein: CASSVTGGPYNEQFF.